This record concerns one TCR beta chain sequence. This clone was observed a handful of times. Its antigen is currently not known. There are no base qualities to consult, and no much larger clone falls within one base. Libraries were constructed by the immunoSEQ multiplex PCR assay. For the multiplex PCR, a mixture combining 60 forward primers for TCR Vbeta segments and 13 reverse primers for TCR Jbeta segments was used. Amplification of the CDR3 region of rearranged TCR beta genes was performed with a multiplex PCR assay on genomic DNA. Amplified TCR beta libraries were sequenced as 87-base-pair reads on the Illumina HiSeq System. The source study handled its data this way. A later analysis tallied around 80 million unique TCR beta chains across the 666 repertoires, and some 10 million of those chains were shared by two or more donors. Raw reads were error-corrected and collapsed into unique sequences by a nearest-neighbor algorithm in which closely related sequences were merged to remove PCR and sequencing errors. V, D and J gene segments were assigned by aligning CDR3 sequences to IMGT reference sequences. For a sequence to be retained, a match of at least six nucleotides to both a V gene segment and a J gene segment was required. A rearrangement was called productive if the CDR3 had no stop codons and remained in frame with V and J, and every other rearrangement was called non-productive. CDR3 was defined by IMGT convention, running from the second conserved V-encoded cysteine to the conserved J-encoded phenylalanine. Sequences without an unambiguous match to a single V gene segment were excluded from the earlier analysis of several hundred of the donors. An earlier analysis of several hundred of the donors called V segments functional above 56.7% productive rearrangements and segregating when the between-donor standard deviation exceeded 5%. A statistical classification framework was built to diagnose cytomegalovirus status from the catalog of TCR beta chain sequences. A later analysis assigned V and J genes by comparing TCR nucleotide sequences with IMGT/GENE-DB human TR gene sequences. The TCRdist pipeline was used in a later analysis to assign CDR3 sequences and most-parsimonious VDJ recombination scenarios. In a later analysis, each TCR beta chain was defined by its CDR3 amino acid sequence together with its V-gene family, and reads lacking a unique V-gene family were excluded. A later analysis removed roughly 590 highly shared, low-generation-probability nucleotide sequences to deal with suspected cross-contamination and a sequencing artifact. A later analysis calculated a clonal expansion index for each public chain from normalized within-repertoire ranks of inferred template counts. Generation probabilities in a later analysis came from a VDJ recombination model fitted to out-of-frame rearrangements, and those results were checked against IGoR. A later analysis scored TCR-TCR, TCR-HLA and TCR-CMV co-occurrence with hypergeometric tests, applying a repertoire-size bias correction to TCR pairs. To estimate false discovery rates, a later analysis permuted the HLA or CMV assignments 20 times. In a later analysis, co-occurring TCRs were grouped with DBSCAN, and TCRdist sequence similarity was added when clustering was performed within HLA-allele-positive subsets. Co-occurrence clustering excluded repertoires with fewer than 30,000 or more than 120,000 public chains, plus five with anomalous nucleotide sharing. The immuneACCESS repertoire file appears here via TCRdb, limited to in-frame rearrangements. These files lack a portion of the clones; in checked studies, under half of the deficit traces to unresolved V genes, and the cause of the others is not known. V and J calls and clone size are as listed in that table; D and trimming were resolved from the DNA. For this sample there are 120,000 or so clones; approximately 80% appear just once. The ten top clones hold more than 1.5% of the sample.

The data stem from a study of cytomegalovirus exposure and HLA in healthy donors (dated by TCRdb to the late 2010s). For context, the study as a whole: In an earlier analysis of about 560 of the donors, about 270 Gb of sequence data and 100 million or so unique TCR beta sequences from about 179 million T cells were reported. Approximately 300 gigabases of sequencing data and 75 million to 85 million unique TCR sequences made up an early release that covered approximately 700 HLA-typed donors. Of the roughly 400 genotyped donors, 75% to 85% were placed in the genetic ancestry cluster associated with self-reported Caucasian donors. The study aimed to test whether signatures of past pathogen exposure could be identified by cataloging public T cell receptors. The study profiled the T cell repertoires of about 640 subjects by immunosequencing and related them to cytomegalovirus serostatus. Along with the 666-subject first cohort, a separate validation cohort of over 90 different subjects was used. High-throughput TCR immunosequencing, statistical association of individual TCRs with disease status, and machine learning were combined to predict cytomegalovirus infection status. A later analysis re-analyzed previously published TCR beta repertoires from approximately 670 donors and added high-resolution HLA genotyping to study TCR occurrence patterns. The later analysis used no new phenotypic data to find candidate immune exposures, relying instead on TCR beta sequences and their occurrence across donors. To decide whether each TCR beta V gene segment behaved as functional or pseudogenic, an earlier analysis of approximately 600 of the donors relied on high-throughput TCR beta sequencing. Donor age, sex, ethnicity and CMV serostatus were compiled alongside the repertoire data. Genome-wide SNP genotypes for about 65% of the 666 donors were used in a later genetic analysis, which treated that subset as a discovery cohort. Every repertoire in the discovery cohort had been generated on one and the same sequencing platform. HLA typing included class I and class II loci at four-digit resolution. Typing coverage differed by locus: A, B, C, DRB1 and DQB1 were typed in about 620-630 donors, DQA1 in approximately 520, DPA1 in 600 to 610, and DPB1 in 400 to 480. Because of strong linkage in the cohort, roughly five DR-DQ haplotypes were treated as single units for association and clustering. On average, around 240,000 unique TCR beta nucleotide sequences were sequenced per donor among a few hundred genotyped donors of the cohort, with 15% to 20% of those sequences being non-productive. General conclusions and limits of the study: The presence/absence analyses assumed that sequencing depth was roughly uniform across donors, and that assumption may not be true. Assigning TCR associations to individual alleles was difficult when HLA alleles, especially DR and DQ, strongly co-occurred. Some 15 rarely observed V segments, including chromosome 9 orphons, were excluded from the earlier analysis of about 500 of the donors because counts were too low. Linkage disequilibrium might explain the correlated functional status among segregating V segments, but an unknown experimental factor could not be ruled out. An association between a missense DCLRE1C variant and V-gene and J-gene trimming of TCR beta chains was found in a later genetic analysis and replicated in an independent cohort. Cytomegalovirus status was reported to be diagnosed by the classifier with high specificity and sensitivity in both the original and validation cohorts. A further reported finding was that TCR beta sequences accurately predicted the HLA-A and HLA-B alleles for most subjects in the first cohort. Three of the identified cytomegalovirus-associated TCR beta chains were confirmed in vitro to be specific for cytomegalovirus antigens. According to a later analysis, most CMV-associated TCR beta chains appeared to be HLA-restricted, and the HLA associations seemed to be driven largely by CMV exposure. A later analysis found that TCR association rates varied across HLA loci, with DRB1 alleles showing the most associated TCRs and HLA-C alleles the fewest. Across donors, most TCR sequences were observed very rarely, whereas some public TCRs were present in many individuals. In an earlier analysis of fewer than 750 of the donors, most TCR beta V segments were observed in productive rearrangements about 90% or about 30% of the time, broadly matching IMGT annotations. Compared with equally common non-associated chains, HLA-associated TCR beta chains in a later analysis were more clonally expanded and had lower generation probabilities. According to the authors, the approach could potentially be generalized to other disease states and immunological phenotypes. At a false discovery rate of 0.05, a later analysis linked roughly 17,000 TCR beta sequences to specific HLA alleles. Because HLA typing was unavailable for some donors at each locus, only the typed subset was used in association tests. A later analysis reported that several top co-occurrence clusters appeared linked to parvovirus B19, influenza, CMV and Epstein-Barr virus. A cluster of highly shared sequence variants was judged likely to be a technical artifact of the sequencing pipeline. In a later genetic analysis, fewer N-insertions in productive TCRs were reported among donors in an Asian-associated ancestry cluster than the approximately 710-donor mean. Only TCR beta chains were sequenced in this cohort, and the absence of alpha or paired-chain data limited detectable features. The only immune exposure information available for the cohort was CMV serostatus. The study listed 150 to 200 TCR beta chains as associated with cytomegalovirus.

The cohort comprised around 690 healthy bone marrow donors. At the time of sampling, all cohort members were nominally healthy, though unrecorded immune exposures were likely present. The donor was CMV seronegative and belonged to the group of approximately 320 seronegative cohort members. Each donor provided a peripheral blood sample, and peripheral blood mononuclear cells were used for TCR beta sequencing. Genomic DNA extraction from the blood cell samples was performed with the Qiagen DNeasy Blood Extraction Kit. Sample: PBMCs. This receptor was taken from a young man in good health and CMV-seronegative.

The CDR3 is CASSPRGDFEAFF. The DNA sequence reads TGTGCCAGCAGTCCCCGGGGGGACTTCGAAGCTTTCTTT. The chain joins TRBV6-5 to TRBJ1-1; TRBD1 is a possible D gene, resting on 5 matching bases. The germline V gene yields MNHEY for CDR1 and SVGAGI for CDR2. The trim is 5 bases for V and 8 bases for J, with a gap of 15 bases between the germline ends. The CDR3 measures 13 amino acids from cysteine to phenylalanine. Only the CDR3 portion is preserved as DNA: 39 bases, with reading frame beginning at the first base.